These T cell receptor beta chains were read from a single sample in a study of regulatory T cells in long-lasting Graves disease. Using its own MiXCR run on the multiplex PCR reads, TCRdb lists one record per CDR3 protein. The table has around 400,000 distinct CDR3 sequences, roughly 23% seen once. Here the sequenced sample was peripheral blood mononuclear cells (PBMCs), taken when the disease was refractory, from a patient treated with antithyroid drugs. The receptors originated from a female donor with Graves disease. The CDR3 runs from the conserved cysteine through the conserved F or W. Fields, in order: CDR3 DNA, CDR3 protein, V gene, clone size, J gene, D gene. A D gene is named only where the DNA matches it firmly. Clone size is given for some rows only: seen once, a few or many times, or a class if the clone is expanded.

DNA: TGTGCCACCAGTGATTCCAGACTACAGGGCTACGAGCAGTACTTC; CDR3: CATSDSRLQGYEQYF; V: TRBV24-1; size: many; J: TRBJ2-7; D: NA
DNA: TGTGCCAGCAGTGAATTGGGCCCTGGGGCCAACGTCCTGACTTTC; CDR3: CASSELGPGANVLTF; V: TRBV2; size: many; J: TRBJ2-6; D: NA
DNA: TGTGCCAGTAGTATGGAGGACGGAGAGACCCAGTACTTC; CDR3: CASSMEDGETQYF; V: TRBV19; size: few; J: TRBJ2-5; D: NA
DNA: TGTGCCAGCGGCCCAGGTTCAGGGGTAGGCTCACCCCTCCACTTT; CDR3: CASGPGSGVGSPLHF; V: TRBV27; size: many; J: TRBJ1-6; D: NA
DNA: TGCAGTGCTAGTGACAGGAGCAGAAAGGGGACCCAGTACTTC; CDR3: CSASDRSRKGTQYF; V: TRBV20-1; size: few; J: TRBJ2-5; D: NA
DNA: TGTGCCAGCAGTTTGTTGACAGGGGGGGAAAAACTGTTTTTT; CDR3: CASSLLTGGEKLFF; V: TRBV28; size: many; J: TRBJ1-4; D: TRBD1
DNA: TGTGCCAGCAGTGGACATTACGAGCAGTACTTC; CDR3: CASSGHYEQYF; V: TRBV6-1; size: many; J: TRBJ2-7; D: NA
DNA: TGTGCCAGTAAAGGACAGGGGAGGCCTGAAGCTTTCTTT; CDR3: CASKGQGRPEAFF; V: TRBV19; size: NA; J: TRBJ1-1; D: TRBD1
DNA: TGTGCCTGGAGCGTTAACAGGGGCGGCAATCAGCCCCAGCATTTT; CDR3: CAWSVNRGGNQPQHF; V: TRBV30; size: many; J: TRBJ1-5; D: TRBD1
DNA: TGCAGTGCTCGAAAGACAGGGAGTGCCTCCCTCGGCTACACCTTC; CDR3: CSARKTGSASLGYTF; V: TRBV20-1; size: few; J: TRBJ1-2; D: TRBD1
DNA: TGTGCCAGCAACGCGGGACAGAACTATGGCTACACCTTC; CDR3: CASNAGQNYGYTF; V: TRBV11-2; size: many; J: TRBJ1-2; D: TRBD1
DNA: TGTGCCAGTAGTGTTAATTTTGGACGTCAGTCTCAGCATTTT; CDR3: CASSVNFGRQSQHF; V: TRBV19; size: NA; J: TRBJ1-5; D: NA
DNA: TGTGCCATCAGCCTAGCGGGAGCCCCGTCGGGCTACGAGCAGTACTTC; CDR3: CAISLAGAPSGYEQYF; V: TRBV10-3; size: many; J: TRBJ2-7; D: TRBD2
DNA: TGTGCCAGCTCACCACAGTCAGTGACCTACGAGCAGTACTTC; CDR3: CASSPQSVTYEQYF; V: TRBV18; size: NA; J: TRBJ2-7; D: NA
DNA: TGTGCCAGCAGCCCAGACAGGGGCTTTGGCTACACCTTC; CDR3: CASSPDRGFGYTF; V: TRBV9; size: NA; J: TRBJ1-2; D: TRBD1
DNA: TGCGCCAGCAGTGGGGAGTCGCACGAGCAGTACTTC; CDR3: CASSGESHEQYF; V: TRBV5-1; size: NA; J: TRBJ2-7; D: NA
DNA: TGCAGTGCCATCAGGGCAGGGTACTACGAGCAGTACTTC; CDR3: CSAIRAGYYEQYF; V: TRBV20-1; size: NA; J: TRBJ2-7; D: NA
DNA: TGCAGCGTTGAAGTGGGAGCCGGGACCGCGTTTAACGAGCAGTACTTC; CDR3: CSVEVGAGTAFNEQYF; V: TRBV29-1; size: many; J: TRBJ2-7; D: NA
DNA: TGTGCCAGCAATCCAACACTAGCGGGAGATCGCGAGCAGTTCTTC; CDR3: CASNPTLAGDREQFF; V: TRBV6-2/TRBV6-3; size: NA; J: TRBJ2-1; D: TRBD2
DNA: TGTGCCAGCAGTTTAGAGGACAGGTTTTCAGATACGCAGTATTTT; CDR3: CASSLEDRFSDTQYF; V: TRBV28; size: few; J: TRBJ2-3; D: TRBD1
DNA: TGCAGTGCTAGAGCCCCAGGGGCGGACCAGCCCCAGCATTTT; CDR3: CSARAPGADQPQHF; V: TRBV20-1; size: many; J: TRBJ1-5; D: NA
DNA: TGCAGTGCCCTTGAGCGGGAGACTCCCTACGAGCAGTACTTC; CDR3: CSALERETPYEQYF; V: TRBV20-1; size: many; J: TRBJ2-7; D: TRBD2
DNA: TGTGCCAGCATAGGGGGGGGAGGAAATCAGCCCCAGCATTTT; CDR3: CASIGGGGNQPQHF; V: TRBV28; size: NA; J: TRBJ1-5; D: NA
DNA: TGCAGTGCCGGACGGACTAGCGGGAGTGGAGATACGCAGTATTTT; CDR3: CSAGRTSGSGDTQYF; V: TRBV20-1; size: once; J: TRBJ2-3; D: TRBD2
DNA: TGTGCCAGCAAGAGTAGAACCATGAACACTGAAGCTTTCTTT; CDR3: CASKSRTMNTEAFF; V: TRBV6-1; size: many; J: TRBJ1-1; D: NA
DNA: TGTGCCAGCAGCTTAGTTCTAGGAGCCGGCGCCGGGGAGCTGTTTTTT; CDR3: CASSLVLGAGAGELFF; V: TRBV11-2; size: many; J: TRBJ2-2; D: NA
DNA: TGCAGTGCTAGAGAATCCCTCGAGCAGTACTTC; CDR3: CSARESLEQYF; V: TRBV20-1; size: NA; J: TRBJ2-7; D: NA
DNA: TGTGCCAGCAGTTCCCGCTCTGAGGCCAACGTCCTGACTTTC; CDR3: CASSSRSEANVLTF; V: TRBV28; size: NA; J: TRBJ2-6; D: NA
DNA: TGTGCCAGCAGCGGTAGGACGGGCTCTGAAAAACTGTTTTTT; CDR3: CASSGRTGSEKLFF; V: TRBV9; size: NA; J: TRBJ1-4; D: NA
DNA: TGTGCCAGCAGCCAAGATCGACGGGAAAACACCGGGGAGCTGTTTTTT; CDR3: CASSQDRRENTGELFF; V: TRBV3-1; size: few; J: TRBJ2-2; D: NA
DNA: TGTGCCAGCAGTGAACTTACTAGCGGGAGCGCCGGGGAGCTGTTTTTT; CDR3: CASSELTSGSAGELFF; V: TRBV2; size: many; J: TRBJ2-2; D: TRBD2
DNA: TGTGCCAGCAGTTACTCGCAACCGACCTACGAGCAGTACTTC; CDR3: CASSYSQPTYEQYF; V: TRBV6-5; size: NA; J: TRBJ2-7; D: NA
DNA: TGTGCCATTGGCAGGGGTTCGTACGAGCAGTACTTC; CDR3: CAIGRGSYEQYF; V: TRBV7-8; size: many; J: TRBJ2-7; D: NA
DNA: TGTGCCAGCAGCTTAGCCGGGATCTACGAGCAGTACTTC; CDR3: CASSLAGIYEQYF; V: TRBV11-2; size: many; J: TRBJ2-7; D: NA
DNA: TGTGCCAGCAGTGTGACTAGCGCGAACACCGGGGAGCTGTTTTTT; CDR3: CASSVTSANTGELFF; V: TRBV2; size: many; J: TRBJ2-2; D: TRBD2
DNA: TGTGCCATCAGCGCCGGTGAGGGGACTAGCGGGAGTGAGCAGTACTTC; CDR3: CAISAGEGTSGSEQYF; V: TRBV10-3; size: many; J: TRBJ2-7; D: TRBD2
DNA: TGTGCCAGCTCACCTACAGGGAGTTTCACTGAAGCTTTCTTT; CDR3: CASSPTGSFTEAFF; V: TRBV18; size: few; J: TRBJ1-1; D: NA